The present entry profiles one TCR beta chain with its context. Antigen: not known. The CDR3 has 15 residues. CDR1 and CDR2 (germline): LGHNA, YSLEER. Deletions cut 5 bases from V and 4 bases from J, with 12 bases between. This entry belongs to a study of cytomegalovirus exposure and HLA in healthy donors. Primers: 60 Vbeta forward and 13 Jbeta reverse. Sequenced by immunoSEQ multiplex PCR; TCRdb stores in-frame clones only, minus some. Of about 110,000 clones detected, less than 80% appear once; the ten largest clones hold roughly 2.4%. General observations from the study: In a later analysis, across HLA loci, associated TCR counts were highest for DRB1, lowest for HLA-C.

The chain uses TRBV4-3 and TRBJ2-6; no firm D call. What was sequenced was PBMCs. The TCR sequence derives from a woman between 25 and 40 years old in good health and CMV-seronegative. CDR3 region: CASSRAHSGANVLTF. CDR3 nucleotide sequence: TGCGCCAGCAGCAGAGCCCACTCGGGGGCCAACGTCCTGACTTTC.